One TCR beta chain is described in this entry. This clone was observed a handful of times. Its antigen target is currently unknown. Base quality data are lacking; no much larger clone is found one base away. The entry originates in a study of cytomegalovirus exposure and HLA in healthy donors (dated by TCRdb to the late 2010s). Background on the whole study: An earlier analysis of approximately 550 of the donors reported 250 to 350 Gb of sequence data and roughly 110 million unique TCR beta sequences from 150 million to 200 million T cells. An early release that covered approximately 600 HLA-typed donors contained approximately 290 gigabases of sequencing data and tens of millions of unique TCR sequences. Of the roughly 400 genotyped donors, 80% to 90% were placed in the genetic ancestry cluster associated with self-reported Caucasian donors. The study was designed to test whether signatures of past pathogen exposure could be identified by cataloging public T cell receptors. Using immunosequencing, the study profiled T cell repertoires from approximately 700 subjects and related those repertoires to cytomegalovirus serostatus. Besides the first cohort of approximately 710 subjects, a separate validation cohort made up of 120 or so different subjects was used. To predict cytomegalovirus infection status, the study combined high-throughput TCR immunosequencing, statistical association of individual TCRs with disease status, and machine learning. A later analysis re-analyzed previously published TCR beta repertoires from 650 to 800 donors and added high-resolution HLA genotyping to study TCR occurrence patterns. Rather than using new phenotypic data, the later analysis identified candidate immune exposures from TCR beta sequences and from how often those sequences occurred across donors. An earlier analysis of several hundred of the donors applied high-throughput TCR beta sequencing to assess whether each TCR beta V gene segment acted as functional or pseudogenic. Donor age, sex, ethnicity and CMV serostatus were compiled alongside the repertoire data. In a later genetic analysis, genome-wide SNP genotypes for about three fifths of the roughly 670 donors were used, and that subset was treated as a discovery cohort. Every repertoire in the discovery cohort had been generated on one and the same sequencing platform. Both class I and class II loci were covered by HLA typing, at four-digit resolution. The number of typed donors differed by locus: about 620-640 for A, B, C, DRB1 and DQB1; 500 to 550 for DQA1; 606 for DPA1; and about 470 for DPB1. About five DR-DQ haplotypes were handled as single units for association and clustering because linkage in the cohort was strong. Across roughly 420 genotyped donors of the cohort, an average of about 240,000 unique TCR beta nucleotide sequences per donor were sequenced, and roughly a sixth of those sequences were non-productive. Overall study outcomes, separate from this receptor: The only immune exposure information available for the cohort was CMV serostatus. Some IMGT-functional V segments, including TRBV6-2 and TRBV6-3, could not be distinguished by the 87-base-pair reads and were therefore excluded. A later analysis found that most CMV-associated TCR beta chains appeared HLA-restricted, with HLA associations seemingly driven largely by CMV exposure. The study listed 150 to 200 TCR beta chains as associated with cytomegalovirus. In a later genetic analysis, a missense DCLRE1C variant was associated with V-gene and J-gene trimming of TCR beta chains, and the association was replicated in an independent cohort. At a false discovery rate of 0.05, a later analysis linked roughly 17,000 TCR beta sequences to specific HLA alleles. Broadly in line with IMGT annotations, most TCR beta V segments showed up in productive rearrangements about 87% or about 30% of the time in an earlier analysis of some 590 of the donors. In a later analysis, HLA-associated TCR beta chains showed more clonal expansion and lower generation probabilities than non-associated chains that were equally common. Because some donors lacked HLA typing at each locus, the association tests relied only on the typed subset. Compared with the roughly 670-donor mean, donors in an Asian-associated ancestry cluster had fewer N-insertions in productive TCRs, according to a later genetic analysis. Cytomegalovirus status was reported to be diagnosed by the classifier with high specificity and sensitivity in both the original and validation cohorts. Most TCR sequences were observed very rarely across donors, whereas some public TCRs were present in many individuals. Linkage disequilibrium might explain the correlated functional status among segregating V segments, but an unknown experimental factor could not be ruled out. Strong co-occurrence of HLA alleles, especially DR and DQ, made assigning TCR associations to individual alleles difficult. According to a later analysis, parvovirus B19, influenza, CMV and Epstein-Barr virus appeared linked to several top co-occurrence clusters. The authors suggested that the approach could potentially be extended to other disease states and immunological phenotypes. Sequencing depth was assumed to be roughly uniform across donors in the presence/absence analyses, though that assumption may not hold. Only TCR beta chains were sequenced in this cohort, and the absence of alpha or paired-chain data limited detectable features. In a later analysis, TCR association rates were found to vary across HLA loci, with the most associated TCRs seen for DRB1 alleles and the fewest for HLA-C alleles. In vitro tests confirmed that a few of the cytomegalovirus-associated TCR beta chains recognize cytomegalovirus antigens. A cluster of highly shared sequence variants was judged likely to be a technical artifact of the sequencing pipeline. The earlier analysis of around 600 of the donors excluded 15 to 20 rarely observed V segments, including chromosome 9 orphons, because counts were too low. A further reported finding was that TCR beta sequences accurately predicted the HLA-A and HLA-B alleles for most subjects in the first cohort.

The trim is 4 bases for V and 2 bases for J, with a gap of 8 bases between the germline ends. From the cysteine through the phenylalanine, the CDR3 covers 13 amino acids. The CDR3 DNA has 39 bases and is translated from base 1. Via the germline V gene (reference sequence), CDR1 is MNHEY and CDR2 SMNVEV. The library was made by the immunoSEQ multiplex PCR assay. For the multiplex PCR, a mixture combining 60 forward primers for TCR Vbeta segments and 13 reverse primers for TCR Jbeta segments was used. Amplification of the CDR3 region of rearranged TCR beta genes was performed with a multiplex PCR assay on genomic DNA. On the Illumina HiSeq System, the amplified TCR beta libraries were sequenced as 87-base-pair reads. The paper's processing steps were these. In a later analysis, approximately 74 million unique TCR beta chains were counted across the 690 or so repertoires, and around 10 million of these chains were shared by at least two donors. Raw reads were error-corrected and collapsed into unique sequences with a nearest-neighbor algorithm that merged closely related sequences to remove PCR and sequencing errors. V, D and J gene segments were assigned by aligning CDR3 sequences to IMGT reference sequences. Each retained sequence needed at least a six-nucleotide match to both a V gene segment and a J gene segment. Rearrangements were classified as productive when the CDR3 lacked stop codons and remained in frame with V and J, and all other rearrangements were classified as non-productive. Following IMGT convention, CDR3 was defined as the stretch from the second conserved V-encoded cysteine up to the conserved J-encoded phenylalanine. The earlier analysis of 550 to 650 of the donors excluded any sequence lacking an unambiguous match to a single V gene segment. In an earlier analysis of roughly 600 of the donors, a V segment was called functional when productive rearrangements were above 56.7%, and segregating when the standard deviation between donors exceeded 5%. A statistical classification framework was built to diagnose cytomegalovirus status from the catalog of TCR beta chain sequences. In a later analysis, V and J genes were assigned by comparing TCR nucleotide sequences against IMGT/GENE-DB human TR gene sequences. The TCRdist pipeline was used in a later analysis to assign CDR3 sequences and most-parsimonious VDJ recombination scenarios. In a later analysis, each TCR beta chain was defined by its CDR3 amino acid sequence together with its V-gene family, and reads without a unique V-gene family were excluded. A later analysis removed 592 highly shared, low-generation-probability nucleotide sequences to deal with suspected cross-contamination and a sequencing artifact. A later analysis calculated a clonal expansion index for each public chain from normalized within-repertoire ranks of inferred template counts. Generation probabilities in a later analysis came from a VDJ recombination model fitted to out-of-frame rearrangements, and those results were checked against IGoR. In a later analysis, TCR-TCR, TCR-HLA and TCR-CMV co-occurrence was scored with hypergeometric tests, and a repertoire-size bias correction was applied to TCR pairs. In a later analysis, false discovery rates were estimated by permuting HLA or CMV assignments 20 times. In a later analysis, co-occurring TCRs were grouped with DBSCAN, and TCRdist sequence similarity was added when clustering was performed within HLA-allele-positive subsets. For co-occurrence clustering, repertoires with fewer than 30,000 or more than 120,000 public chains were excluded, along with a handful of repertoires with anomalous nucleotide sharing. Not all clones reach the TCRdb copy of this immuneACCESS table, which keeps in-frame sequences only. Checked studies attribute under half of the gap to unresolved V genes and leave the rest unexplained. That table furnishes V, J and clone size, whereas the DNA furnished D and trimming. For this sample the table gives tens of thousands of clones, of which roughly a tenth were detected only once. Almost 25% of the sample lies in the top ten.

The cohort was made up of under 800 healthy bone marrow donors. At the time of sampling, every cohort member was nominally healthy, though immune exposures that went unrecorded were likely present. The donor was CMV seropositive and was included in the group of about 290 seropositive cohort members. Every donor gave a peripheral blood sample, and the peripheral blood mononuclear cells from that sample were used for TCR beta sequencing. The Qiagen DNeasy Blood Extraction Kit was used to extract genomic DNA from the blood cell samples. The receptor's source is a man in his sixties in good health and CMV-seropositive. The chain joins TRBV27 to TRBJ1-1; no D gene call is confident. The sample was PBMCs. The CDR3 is CASSYAANTEAFF. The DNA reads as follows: TGTGCCAGCAGTTACGCGGCTAACACTGAAGCTTTCTTT.